The 4 T cell receptor beta chains below were found in one sample sequenced in a study of molecular identifiers for immune sequencing clone quantification. TCRdb used MiXCR to reprocess the PCR reads, holding one entry per CDR3 protein. The sample yields about 640,000 distinct CDR3 sequences, 15% to 20% seen once. The sequenced sample was naive CD8+ T cells from blood, with Jurkat cell RNA spiked in. Subset here: FACS-sorted CD8+CD4-CCR7+CD45RA+ naive T cells. Receptor source: a human donor in good health. Some libraries in this study had Jurkat cell RNA spiked in.

The chain joins TRBV27 to TRBJ2-3; 7 positions agree with TRBD2. CDR3 length: 17 residues. From germline, CDR1 is MNHEY and CDR2 SMNVEV (reference sequence). V lost 6 bases, J lost 10 bases, and 22 bases stayed unmatched. The CDR3 loop is CASSQVGTTPEWVAQYF. In DNA form, the CDR3 reads TGTGCCAGCAGCCAAGTCGGGACTACACCTGAGTGGGTGGCGCAGTATTTT.

The table lists this clonotype with many counts. The V call is TRBV4-2, the J call TRBJ2-7; a weak D match, TRBD1 (5 bases). Germline CDR1 is LGHNA and CDR2 is YNFKEQ. V dropped 0 bases and J dropped 3 bases, with 9 bases sitting between them. The CDR3 consists of 14 residues. CDR3 region: CASSQDGASYEQYF. For the CDR3, the DNA is TGTGCCAGCAGCCAAGATGGGGCAAGCTACGAGCAGTACTTC.

Note on this clonotype: A much larger clone differs by one base, so this may be a read error. This chain uses TRBV24-1 with TRBJ2-3, with D perhaps being TRBD1 or TRBD2 (5 bases each). Germline V gene data show CDR1 as KGHDR and CDR2 as SFDVKD. The CDR3 loop spans 12 amino acids. In nucleotides, the CDR3 is TGTGCCACCAGTGGGGACGCCGATACGCGGTATTTT. It is translated as CATSGDADTRYF.

As regards this clonotype: This could be a read error, since a much larger clone is one nucleotide away. The CDR3 does not end in the conserved phenylalanine or tryptophan, so this is likely a read error. The V call is TRBV25-1, the J call TRBJ1-6, with a weak D call TRBD1 (6 bases). V shed 6 bases and J shed 4 bases, with 13 bases lying between them. Looked up from germline, CDR1 is MGHDK and CDR2 is SYGVNS. The CDR3 totals 15 residues. CDR3 sequence: CASSPDRPYNSPLHL. CDR3 nucleotides: TGTGCCAGCAGCCCCGACAGGCCGTATAATTCACCCCTCCACCTT.